Listed below are T cell receptor beta chains from one sample, sequenced in a study of response to subunit inactivated influenza vaccine. Via MiXCR, TCRdb re-called the RT-PCR reads, giving one row per CDR3 protein. The sample lists hundreds of thousands of distinct CDR3 sequences; around 8% were seen once. The sequencing used PBMCs from blood, collected 23 months after vaccination. The receptors originated from a man between 50 and 69 years old who received an inactivated influenza vaccine. Each CDR3 is given with its conserved first and last residue. D genes are given only for firm matches.

TRBV24-1	-	TRBJ1-5	CATSGEGNQPQHF
TRBV11-2	-	TRBJ2-3	CASSLAGGLGDTQYF
TRBV7-2	-	TRBJ1-1	CASSLEITMNTEAFF
TRBV7-9	-	TRBJ2-3	CASSFATNTDTQYF
TRBV5-4	-	TRBJ2-3	CASSTPGGLTDTQYF
TRBV7-6	-	TRBJ2-5	CASSSRLRATSPETQYF
TRBV20-1	-	TRBJ2-7	CSAPTSYEQYF
TRBV12-3/TRBV12-4	-	TRBJ2-1	CASSQSAGTSPLGSYNEQFF
TRBV20-1	TRBD2	TRBJ2-3	CSAPRGGLSTDTQYF
TRBV15	-	TRBJ2-7	CATSRDASYEQYF
TRBV28	TRBD2	TRBJ2-7	CASSGLAGDYEQYF
TRBV20-1	TRBD2	TRBJ2-3	CSADGTSGSGTQYF
TRBV12-3/TRBV12-4	TRBD1	TRBJ2-7	CASSLAYGSGGGYEQYF
TRBV28	-	TRBJ1-4	CASSGLIGEKLFF
TRBV6-2/TRBV6-3	-	TRBJ1-3	CASRKSLGSSGNTIYF
TRBV20-1	TRBD1	TRBJ2-5	CSAWDRQETQYF
TRBV20-1	TRBD2	TRBJ2-3	CSALPGAAGGDTQYF
TRBV29-1	-	TRBJ2-3	CSVEDYSTDTQYF
TRBV29-1	-	TRBJ2-2	CSGGRGIGELFF
TRBV27	TRBD2	TRBJ2-5	CASSPLTLADQETQYF
TRBV28	TRBD2	TRBJ2-1	CASSHGILAGGGNEQFF
TRBV6-6	-	TRBJ2-5	CASKGLAEETQYF
TRBV18	-	TRBJ2-4	CASSPLAVAKNIQYF
TRBV12-3/TRBV12-4	-	TRBJ1-5	CASSFERAVNQPQHF